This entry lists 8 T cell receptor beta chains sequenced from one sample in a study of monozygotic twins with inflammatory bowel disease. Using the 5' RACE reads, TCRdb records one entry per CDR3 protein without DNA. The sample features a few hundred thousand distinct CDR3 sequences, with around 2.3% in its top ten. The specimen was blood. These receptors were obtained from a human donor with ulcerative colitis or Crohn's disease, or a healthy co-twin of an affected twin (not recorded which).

CDR3 in amino acids: CASSYTAFYNSPLHF. The chain couples TRBV6-5 to TRBJ1-6. Germline lookup yields CDR1 MNHEY and CDR2 SVGAGI. CDR3 length equals 15 residues.

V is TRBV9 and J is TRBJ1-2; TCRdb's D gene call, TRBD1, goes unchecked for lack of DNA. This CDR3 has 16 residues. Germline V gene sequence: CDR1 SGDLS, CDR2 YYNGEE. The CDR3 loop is CASSQDRGAGFYGYTF.

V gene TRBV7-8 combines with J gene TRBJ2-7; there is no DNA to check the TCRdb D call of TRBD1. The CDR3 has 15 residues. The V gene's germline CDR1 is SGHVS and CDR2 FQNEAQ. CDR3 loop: CASSSPGGSSYEQYF.

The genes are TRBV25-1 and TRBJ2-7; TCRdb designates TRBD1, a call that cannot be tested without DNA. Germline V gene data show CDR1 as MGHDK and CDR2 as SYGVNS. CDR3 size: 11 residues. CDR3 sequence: CASSALYMQYF.

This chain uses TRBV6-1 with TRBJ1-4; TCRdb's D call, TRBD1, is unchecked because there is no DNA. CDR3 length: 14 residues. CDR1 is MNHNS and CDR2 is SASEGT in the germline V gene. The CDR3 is CASFDRGVNEKLFF.

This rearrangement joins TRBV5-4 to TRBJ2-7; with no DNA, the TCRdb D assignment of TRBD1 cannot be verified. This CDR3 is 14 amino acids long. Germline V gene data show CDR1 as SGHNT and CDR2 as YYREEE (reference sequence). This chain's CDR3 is CASSSGGTNYEQYF. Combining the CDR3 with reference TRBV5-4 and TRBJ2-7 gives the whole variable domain ETGVTQSPTHLIKTRGQQVTLRCSSQSGHNTVSWYQQALGQGPQFIFQYYREEENGRGNFPPRFSGLQFPNYSSELNVNALELDDSALYLCASSSGGTNYEQYFGPGTRLTVT.

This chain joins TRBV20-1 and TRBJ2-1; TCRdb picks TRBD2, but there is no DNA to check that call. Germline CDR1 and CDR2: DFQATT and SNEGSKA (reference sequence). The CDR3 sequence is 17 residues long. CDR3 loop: CSAPTLNSGRAVNEQFF.

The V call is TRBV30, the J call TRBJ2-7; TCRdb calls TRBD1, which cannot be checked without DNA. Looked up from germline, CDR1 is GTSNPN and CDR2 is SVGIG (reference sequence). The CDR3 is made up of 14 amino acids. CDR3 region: CAWGGDPVPYEQYF.